Here is one TCR beta chain with its context. It lacks a known antigen. Per-base qualities were not stored, and no clone one base away is much larger. This sample is part of a study of CD8 T cells in Susac syndrome (dated by TCRdb to about 2019). Describing the broader study: Of the Susac syndrome patients who were sequenced, eight were in clinical remission while about six had clinically active disease. At blood withdrawal, Susac syndrome patients were either therapy-naive, taking corticosteroids (in some cases with IVIg as well), or taking IVIg alone. The study used repertoire sequencing to test whether antigen drove CD8+ T cell activation and differentiation in Susac syndrome.

General conclusions and limits of the study: The TCR sequencing and HLA analysis was acknowledged to have included a relatively small number of individuals. In the CD4+ T cell repertoire of Susac syndrome patients, clonal expansion was not detected.

High-throughput TCR beta sequencing profiled peripheral blood CD8+ and CD4+ T cells from healthy donors, Susac syndrome patients and multiple sclerosis patients. The Susac syndrome patients fulfilled recently defined diagnostic criteria for either definite or probable disease. Bulk CD8+ and CD4+ T cells were purified magnetically by negative isolation, whereas CD8+ TEMRA cells were enriched by FACS. Blood was drawn into EDTA tubes, processed within 24 hours, and PBMCs were isolated by density gradient centrifugation. PBMCs intended for TCR sequencing were cryopreserved in liquid nitrogen and were subsequently thawed in a 37 degrees C water bath. Purity of sorted or isolated CD4+, CD8+ and CD8+ TEMRA cells was at least 90%. Trimming costs V 3 bases and J 8 bases, and their ends lie 5 bases apart. The cysteine opens and the phenylalanine closes a CDR3 of 11 amino acids. The kept DNA is CDR3 alone, 33 bases in frame from the first base. CDR1 and CDR2 (SGHTA, FQGNSA) derive from the germline V gene.

RNA was extracted using the RNeasy kit, and about 0.45 to 1 ug of the RNA was reverse transcribed with random hexamers. The immunoSEQ multiplex PCR assay, covering 54 Vbeta and 13 Jbeta segments, was used to amplify TCR beta CDR3 regions. To correct PCR amplification bias, a synthetic template baseline was used for both primer optimization and computational correction. From the authors' description of their analysis: Reads were annotated to V, D and J genes per IMGT and analyzed with immunoSEQ Analyzer, keeping only productive sequences. Clonality was calculated as one minus the Shannon entropy normalized by log2 of the number of productive unique sequences. For each patient and control, public and private clones were evaluated within the 100 most prevalent clones. A clone was defined as Susac-specific if it was absent from the healthy and MS cohorts, from 1052 published viral clones and from other ImmuneACCESS disease sequences. TCRdb trimmed the raw reads at Q25, called clones with MiXCR and kept productive beta chains. Duplicate CDR3 protein sequences are folded into a single record with the most common DNA and genes. These V and J calls rely on TCRdb rather than the paper's analysis. A total of more than 150,000 distinct CDR3 sequences appear in this sample, roughly 95% of them only once. Of the sample, 0.09% to 0.1% falls within the top ten clones.

The receptor was derived from a human donor with Susac syndrome. The rearrangement joined TRBV7-2 to TRBJ2-1, with no confident D gene call. Material for sequencing was CD4+ T cells from PBMCs. The DNA sequence is given as TGTGCCAGCAGCTTGGACCATGAGCAGTTCTTC. Translated, it reads CASSLDHEQFF. The variable domain in full, with residues beyond the CDR3 obtained from the reference TRBV7-2 and TRBJ2-1 genes, is GAGVSQSPSNKVTEKGKDVELRCDPISGHTALYWYRQSLGQGLEFLIYFQGNSAPDKSGLPSDRFSAERTGGSVSTLTIQRTQQEDSAVYLCASSLDHEQFFGPGTRLTVL.